A single T cell receptor (beta chain) is shown here with its context. This clonotype has more than one count but fewer than ten. Its antigen remains undetermined. The record has no base qualities; no much larger clone is one base away. This beta chain is an off-target read within a library intended for alpha chains, so its frequency means little. The sample is drawn from a study of spatial heterogeneity in lung cancer (dated by TCRdb to between 2019 and 2020). About the full investigation: More beta-chain than alpha-chain transcripts were consistently detected, likely reflecting higher beta-chain transcript abundance. In the raw uncorrected reads, each unique combination of TCR and UMI appeared more than ten times on average. TCR alpha and beta repertoires were quantitatively compared across multiple tumor regions, matched nontumor lung and blood in non-small cell lung cancer. Nonsynonymous mutation counts, determined by whole-exome sequencing of tumor tissue, were related to features of the TCR repertoire. Both alpha and beta chains were TCR-sequenced in samples taken at surgery, namely 220 tumor regions, 63 to 70 matched nontumor lung samples and 50 to 60 PBMC samples. What the study reported, not specific to this receptor: Confirming at a functional level the hypothesis that regional TCRs recognize regional mutations was considered to require additional single-cell paired TCR alpha and beta sequencing.

V and J are truncated by 1 base and 5 bases respectively, leaving an intervening sequence of 11 bases. Inclusive of the bounding cysteine and phenylalanine, the CDR3 is 15 residues long. Only the CDR3 DNA is retained, 45 bases long and in frame from the first base. From the germline V gene, CDR1 is SNHLY and CDR2 is FYNNEI. The time point label, read with the paper, signifies: sample taken at primary tumor resection. TCR sequencing used whole RNA extracted from tumor and nontumor lung tissue, or from cryopreserved PBMC samples, without cell sorting. Samples were obtained from over 70 patients with early-stage, untreated non-small cell lung cancer from the lung TRACERx cohort. Only patients with enough RNA available from two or more tumor regions were chosen for TCR sequencing. Before selection, tumor and adjacent nontumor lung specimens were reviewed by a lung pathologist. Libraries were constructed by 5' RACE. TCRdb names NextSeq 500 as the instrument used. In the TCR library protocol, a unique molecular identifier was attached to each TCR cDNA molecule so that PCR and sequencing errors could be corrected. The original pipeline was this. TCR identification, UMI-based error correction and CDR3 extraction were all carried out with Decombinator tools. Expanded TCRs were defined as those above a frequency of 2 per 1,000, corresponding to the top 1% of the tumor frequency distribution. Each repertoire was subsampled 100 times to 5,000 TCRs, after which Renyi diversity was computed with the R vegan package. CDR3 similarity networks were constructed using string-kernel similarity of amino acid triplets, with links drawn between CDR3s whose pairwise similarity was above 0.82. TCRdb cleaned the public reads at Q25 with fastp, built clones with MiXCR and kept in-frame beta chains. Entries that share a CDR3 protein sequence are merged under the most common genes and DNA. Here the V and J calls rest on TCRdb's processing, not on the authors' analysis. This sample gives some 12,000 distinct CDR3 sequences in total; about 6% of them show up just once. The top ten hold approximately 10% of the sample.

Material: normal lung tissue next to the tumor, obtained at surgery. The clonotype was recovered from a male donor with early-stage non-small cell lung cancer. The chain links TRBV2 with TRBJ2-2, with the D gene uncertain. The CDR3 loop reads CASSEVGRQTGELFF. The DNA sequence follows: TGTGCCAGCAGTGAAGTTGGCAGGCAAACCGGGGAGCTGTTTTTT.